This T cell receptor (beta chain) was sequenced in a study of T cells in localized non-small cell lung cancer. Sequencing used immunoSEQ multiplex PCR; TCRdb keeps in-frame clones, though not all of them. The sample has approximately 47,000 clones, about 85% seen once. Per the germline V gene, CDR1 is SGHTA and CDR2 is FQGTGA. V was shortened by 3 bases and J by 0 bases, with 7 bases between the two germline ends. The length of the CDR3 is 14 residues. The source material was PBMCs, sampled before any cancer treatment. The receptor was isolated from a man between 40 and 70 years old with stage II lung adenocarcinoma. The V call is TRBV7-3, the J call TRBJ2-3; D possibly corresponds to TRBD2 (6 bases). In DNA form, the CDR3 reads TGTGCCAGCAGCTTCAGCGGGAGCACAGATACGCAGTATTTT. Residues: CASSFSGSTDTQYF.